Listed here are 8 T cell receptor beta chains from one sample, sequenced in a study of CD8 T cells in ankylosing spondylitis (dated by TCRdb to 2016 to 2017). The method behind the library was 5' RACE. Sequenced using an Illumina HiSeq 2500. TCRdb reprocessed the public reads (quality trimming at Q25 with fastp, clone calling with MiXCR) and kept in-frame beta chains. Each entry merges the rows of one CDR3 protein and shows their most common DNA and genes. For this sample there are some 200,000 distinct CDR3 sequences; more than 10% appear just once. The ten largest clonotypes hold more than 15% of the sample. Material for sequencing was blood, either unsorted or a sorted T cell fraction (not recorded which). These receptors were taken from a male donor with ankylosing spondylitis or in good health (not recorded which).

The chain combines TRBV3-1 with TRBJ1-2; 8 positions agree with TRBD1. Trimming cost V 2 bases and J 4 bases; bases outside gene matches: 6. This CDR3 contains 15 residues. Germline V gene data show CDR1 as LGHDT and CDR2 as YNNKEL (reference sequence). Written as DNA, the CDR3 is TGTGCCAGCAGCCAACAGGGGGCTCACATCTATGGCTACACCTTC. Its translation is CASSQQGAHIYGYTF.

This clonotype was counted between two and nine times. The V gene is TRBV18, the J gene TRBJ2-1; D possibly corresponds to TRBD1 (6 bases). The CDR3 is 16 amino acids. V shed 2 bases and J shed 8 bases, with 19 bases lying between them. The germline V gene encodes CDR1 KGHSH and CDR2 LQKENI. As DNA, the CDR3 is TGTGCCAGCTCACCAGGGGCAGGGGAAAGTGTCTATGAGCAGTTCTTC. This encodes CASSPGAGESVYEQFF.

The chain has TRBV30 and TRBJ2-7; D unresolved. CDR1 GTSNPN and CDR2 SVGIG come from the germline V gene (reference sequence). The ends were cut back, 0 bases at V and 2 bases at J, with 11 bases in the middle. The CDR3 extends over 14 amino acids. The CDR3 coding sequence is TGTGCCTGGAGTGTAAACCGATATCCCTACGAGCAGTACTTC. Amino acid sequence: CAWSVNRYPYEQYF.

The chain is built from TRBV29-1 and TRBJ2-1; 12 bases are shared with TRBD2. The V gene's germline CDR1 is SQVTM and CDR2 ANQGSEA. The CDR3 is made up of 17 amino acids. Trimming at V came to 1 base and at J to 1 base, leaving 5 bases not matched to a gene. This chain's CDR3 is CSVEGTSGGWSYNEQFF. The DNA of the CDR3 is TGCAGCGTTGAAGGTACTAGCGGGGGGTGGTCCTACAATGAGCAGTTCTTC.

This clonotype was found many times. The genes are TRBV9 and TRBJ2-1; maybe TRBD2 (6 bases). The CDR3 covers 11 residues. Germline V gene lookup returns CDR1 SGDLS and CDR2 YYNGEE. Trimming removed 8 bases at V and 8 bases at J, with 11 bases between. CDR3: CARDGEDEQFF. The CDR3, as DNA: TGTGCCAGAGACGGGGAGGATGAGCAGTTCTTC.

The chain carries TRBV7-9 and TRBJ2-7; 8 nucleotides align to TRBD2. Trimming took 5 bases from V and 0 from J; bases not matched to a gene: 3. The CDR3 covers 14 residues. CDR1 and CDR2 from the germline V gene are SEHNR and FQNEAQ (reference sequence). This CDR3 is CASSPRGGSYEQYF. CDR3 DNA sequence: TGTGCCAGCAGCCCCCGGGGGGGCTCCTACGAGCAGTACTTC.

The chain joins TRBV15 to TRBJ1-2; D ambiguous. From germline, CDR1 is LNHNV and CDR2 YYDKDF (reference sequence). V lost 0 bases to trimming and J lost 8 bases, with 19 bases between them. This CDR3 is 16 amino acids long. The DNA of the CDR3 is TGTGCCACCAGCAGAGATAGGAAGGACCCCCGGACGGGCTACACCTTC. This encodes CATSRDRKDPRTGYTF.

The chain uses TRBV7-2 and TRBJ2-4; tentatively, D is TRBD1 (7 bases). The CDR3 loop spans 14 amino acids. CDR1 is SGHTA and CDR2 is FQGNSA in the germline V gene. The V gene lost 5 bases and the J gene lost 5 bases, with 13 bases spanning the gap. The CDR3 nucleotides are TGTGCCAGCAGCGTATTCAGGGGGGAAAACATTCAGTACTTC. Protein sequence: CASSVFRGENIQYF. Full variable domain (outside the CDR3, taken from reference TRBV7-2 and TRBJ2-4): GAGVSQSPSNKVTEKGKDVELRCDPISGHTALYWYRQSLGQGLEFLIYFQGNSAPDKSGLPSDRFSAERTGGSVSTLTIQRTQQEDSAVYLCASSVFRGENIQYFGAGTRLSVL.